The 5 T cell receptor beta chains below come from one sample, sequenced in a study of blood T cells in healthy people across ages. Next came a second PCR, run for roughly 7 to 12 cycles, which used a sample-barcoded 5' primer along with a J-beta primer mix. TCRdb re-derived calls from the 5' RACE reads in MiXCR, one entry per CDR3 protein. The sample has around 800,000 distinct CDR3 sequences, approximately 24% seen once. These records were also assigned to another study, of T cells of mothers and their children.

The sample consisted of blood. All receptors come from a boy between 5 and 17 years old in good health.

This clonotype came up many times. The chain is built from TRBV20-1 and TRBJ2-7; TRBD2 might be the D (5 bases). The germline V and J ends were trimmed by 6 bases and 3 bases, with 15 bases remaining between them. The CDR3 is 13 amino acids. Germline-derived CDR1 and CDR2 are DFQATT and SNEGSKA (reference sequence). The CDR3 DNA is TGCAGTGCCCCACTGCCGGGAAACTACGAGCAGTACTTC. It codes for CSAPLPGNYEQYF.

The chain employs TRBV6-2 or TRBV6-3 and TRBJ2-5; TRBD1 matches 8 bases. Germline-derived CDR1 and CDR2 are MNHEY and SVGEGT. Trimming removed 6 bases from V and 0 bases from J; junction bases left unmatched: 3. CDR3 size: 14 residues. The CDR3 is CASSGDRYQETQYF. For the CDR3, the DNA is TGTGCCAGCAGCGGGGACAGGTACCAAGAGACCCAGTACTTC.

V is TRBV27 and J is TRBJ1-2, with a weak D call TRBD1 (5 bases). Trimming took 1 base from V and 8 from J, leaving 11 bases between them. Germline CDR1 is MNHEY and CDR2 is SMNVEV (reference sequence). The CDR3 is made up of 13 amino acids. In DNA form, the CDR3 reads TGTGCCAGCAGTTTATTTCAGGGTTCGGGCTACACCTTC. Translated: CASSLFQGSGYTF.

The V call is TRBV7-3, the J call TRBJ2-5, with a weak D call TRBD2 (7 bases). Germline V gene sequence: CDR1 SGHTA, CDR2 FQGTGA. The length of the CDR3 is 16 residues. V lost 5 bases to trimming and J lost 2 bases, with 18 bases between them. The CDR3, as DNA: TGTGCCAGCAGCCCCCAAAGGGGGGGCCTACAAGAGACCCAGTACTTC. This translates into CASSPQRGGLQETQYF. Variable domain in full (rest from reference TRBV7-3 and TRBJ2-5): GAGVSQTPSNKVTEKGKYVELRCDPISGHTALYWYRQSLGQGPEFLIYFQGTGAADDSGLPNDRFFAVRPEGSVSTLKIQRTERGDSAVYLCASSPQRGGLQETQYFGPGTRLLVL.

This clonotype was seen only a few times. CDR3 sequence reads: CASGARNSGANVLTF. CDR3 bases: TGTGCCAGTGGAGCCAGGAACTCTGGGGCCAACGTCCTGACTTTC. This chain connects TRBV7-8 to TRBJ2-6; D remains unclear. Germline loops: CDR1 SGHVS, CDR2 FQNEAQ. V was cut by 9 bases and J by 0 bases, with 12 bases left in between. CDR3 size: 15 residues. The whole variable domain, filled in from reference TRBV7-8 and TRBJ2-6, reads GAGVSQSPRYKVAKRGQDVALRCDPISGHVSLFWYQQALGQGPEFLTYFQNEAQLDKSGLPSDRFFAERPEGSVSTLKIQRTQQEDSAVYLCASGARNSGANVLTFGAGSRLTVL.